What follows are 27 T cell receptor beta chains derived from one specimen sequenced in a study of cytomegalovirus exposure and HLA in healthy donors. 60 Vbeta and 13 Jbeta primers were used in PCR. Libraries were prepared by immunoSEQ multiplex PCR; TCRdb keeps only in-frame clonotypes and omits some of them. This sample has 150,000 to 200,000 clones, with more than 60% found just once. The sequencing input was PBMCs. The receptors here all came from a human donor in good health.

The chain recombines TRBV30 with TRBJ2-1; 9 bases map to TRBD1. The CDR3 length is 13 residues. The trim removed 1 base at V and 5 bases at J, leaving 0 bases unmatched. Per germline, CDR1 GTSNPN and CDR2 SVGIG (reference sequence). CDR3 protein: CAWSGTGDNEQFF. The CDR3 region has the DNA TGTGCCTGGAGTGGGACAGGGGACAATGAGCAGTTCTTC.

The V and J genes are TRBV21-1 and TRBJ1-2; TRBD1 reflects the table's D call only, with no check against the DNA. TRBV21-1 is a documented pseudogene. The CDR3 consists of 17 residues. As DNA, the CDR3 is TGTGCCAGCAGCGACCGGGACAGGGTCTATTCAGGCTATGGCTACACCTTC. It encodes CASSDRDRVYSGYGYTF.

The gene calls are TRBV5-6 and TRBJ1-1; TRBD1 might be the D (6 bases). Per germline, CDR1 SGHDT and CDR2 YYEEEE. The CDR3 covers 15 residues. The V and J ends lost 4 bases and 2 bases respectively, with 15 bases between them. The CDR3 region is CASSPLQGPNTEAFF. The CDR3 region has the DNA TGTGCCAGCAGCCCATTACAGGGCCCAAACACTGAAGCTTTCTTT.

The chain joins TRBV7-3 to TRBJ1-1, with 8 positions matching TRBD1. Germline V gene data show CDR1 as SGHTA and CDR2 as FQGTGA. The CDR3 spans 15 residues. With V trimmed by 1 base and J by 2 bases, 3 bases remained unmatched. Written as DNA, the CDR3 is TGTGCCAGCAGCTTAATGCCAGGGGGCAACACTGAAGCTTTCTTT. The encoded protein is CASSLMPGGNTEAFF.

V gene TRBV5-6 combines with J gene TRBJ1-5; D is perhaps TRBD1 (5 bases). Looked up from germline, CDR1 is SGHDT and CDR2 is YYEEEE. V lost 0 bases and J lost 7, with 11 bases in between. CDR3 length: 14 residues. CDR3 amino acids: CASSLVGGGQPQHF. Written as DNA, the CDR3 is TGTGCCAGCAGCTTGGTTGGGGGAGGACAGCCCCAGCATTTT.

This rearrangement joins TRBV6-5 to TRBJ1-6; TRBD1 matches 9 bases. The J segment lost 7 bases and the V segment lost 5 bases, leaving 6 bases of the junction unmatched. This CDR3 has 15 amino acids. Germline CDR1 is MNHEY and CDR2 is SVGAGI. CDR3 region: CASSQTGGGNSPLHF. The CDR3 DNA reads TGTGCCAGCAGTCAGACAGGGGGAGGGAATTCACCCCTCCACTTT.

The chain joins TRBV5-8 to TRBJ2-3, with D perhaps matching TRBD1 (6 bases). From germline, CDR1 is SGHTS and CDR2 YDEGEE. CDR3 size: 15 residues. Trimming took 0 bases from V and 0 from J, leaving 8 bases between them. In nucleotides, the CDR3 is TGTGCCAGCAGCTTGGGAGGGGGAAGCACAGATACGCAGTATTTT. It specifies CASSLGGGSTDTQYF. The whole variable domain, filled in from reference TRBV5-8 and TRBJ2-3, reads EAGVTQSPTHLIKTRGQQATLRCSPISGHTSVYWYQQALGLGLQFLLWYDEGEERNRGNFPPRFSGRQFPNYSSELNVNALELEDSALYLCASSLGGGSTDTQYFGPGTRLTVL.

About this clone itself: Germline is not matched at one junction end, which may reflect a read error. The chain carries TRBV5-1 and TRBJ1-1; D is uncertain. CDR3 length: 14 amino acids. The germline V gene has CDR1 SGHRS and CDR2 YFSETQ. CDR3 nucleotide sequence: TGCGCCAGCAGCTTAGGAGCAGAGAACGCTGAAGCTCTCTTT. Its translation is CASSLGAENAEALF.

This rearrangement joins TRBV9 to TRBJ1-3; no clear D. Per germline, CDR1 SGDLS and CDR2 YYNGEE. V lost 0 bases and J lost 0, with 10 bases in between. The CDR3 is 16 residues long. This CDR3 is CASSVGVRNSGNTIYF. The CDR3 DNA reads as TGTGCCAGCAGCGTAGGGGTGAGGAACTCTGGAAACACCATATATTTT.

J is TRBJ1-2 and V is TRBV5-1; TRBD1 aligns across 11 bases. This CDR3 has 15 residues. Germline trimming cut 3 bases from V and 6 bases from J; bases unmatched to any gene: 7. Germline CDR1 SGHRS, CDR2 YFSETQ. CDR3: CASSYSGQGADGYTF. As DNA, the CDR3 is TGCGCCAGCAGCTACTCTGGACAGGGGGCAGATGGCTACACCTTC.

The chain joins TRBV25-1 to TRBJ1-3, with a weak D call TRBD1 (6 bases). Trimming took off 0 bases at V and 6 bases at J, with 12 bases between the two ends. CDR3 length equals 15 residues. CDR1 and CDR2 (germline): MGHDK, SYGVNS. This CDR3 reads CASSEYTGLVNTIYF. The CDR3 DNA reads TGTGCCAGCAGTGAATATACAGGGCTCGTAAACACCATATATTTT. Full variable domain (rest looked up from reference TRBV25-1 and TRBJ1-3): EADIYQTPRYLVIGTGKKITLECSQTMGHDKMYWYQQDPGMELHLIHYSYGVNSTEKGDLSSESTVSRIRTEHFPLTLESARPSHTSQYLCASSEYTGLVNTIYFGEGSWLTVV.

This clone was counted only a few times. The chain couples TRBV5-6 to TRBJ2-5, with D possibly being TRBD2 (6 bases). The CDR3 sequence is 13 residues long. Trimming cost V 2 bases and J 4 bases, with 9 bases left between them. The germline gives CDR1 SGHDT, CDR2 YYEEEE. CDR3 DNA sequence: TGTGCCAGCAGCTTTTGGAGGGGAGAGACCCAGTACTTC. Protein sequence: CASSFWRGETQYF.

CDR3 residues: CASSGGQRRRAQYF. CDR3 nucleotide sequence: TGTGCCAGCAGCGGGGGACAGAGACGAAGAGCCCAGTACTTC. The gene calls are TRBV5-8 and TRBJ2-5, with TRBD1 matching over 7 bases. The CDR3 totals 14 residues. V lost 4 bases to trimming and J lost 9 bases; unmatched junction nucleotides: 12. Germline-derived CDR1 and CDR2 are SGHTS and YDEGEE.

The V call is TRBV19, the J call TRBJ1-2; D is possibly TRBD1 (5 bases). Germline CDR1 and CDR2: LNHDA and SQIVND (reference sequence). This CDR3 spans 12 amino acids. Trimming took off 7 bases at V and 7 bases at J, with 13 bases between the two ends. The CDR3 sequence is CASTIGQVGYTF. CDR3 sequence (DNA): TGTGCCAGTACCATCGGACAAGTTGGCTACACCTTC.

The chain carries TRBV19 and TRBJ2-2; TRBD1 might be the D (6 bases). The CDR3 totals 17 residues. V was clipped by 3 bases and J by 0 bases, with 14 bases between them. Germline V CDR1 and CDR2: LNHDA, SQIVND (reference sequence). The CDR3 sequence is CASSITADSANTGELFF. CDR3 nucleotide sequence: TGTGCCAGTAGTATTACCGCGGACAGCGCGAACACCGGGGAGCTGTTTTTT.

The V and J genes are TRBV6-4 and TRBJ2-6, with 8 bases aligning to TRBD1. This CDR3 has 17 residues. Germline lookup yields CDR1 MRHNA and CDR2 SNTAGT. Germline trimming cut 8 bases from V and 0 bases from J; bases unmatched to any gene: 9. The CDR3 here is CASGPGQVSSGANVLTF. The CDR3 nucleotides are TGTGCCAGCGGCCCGGGACAGGTTTCCTCTGGGGCCAACGTCCTGACTTTC.

The V call is TRBV5-1, the J call TRBJ1-1; 7 positions agree with TRBD1. Germline V lookup: CDR1 SGHRS, CDR2 YFSETQ. The V gene end was trimmed by 4 bases and the J gene end by 5 bases; junction bases not matched to a gene: 8. There are 14 residues in the CDR3. This chain's CDR3 is CASSVGDSSTEAFF. Written as DNA, the CDR3 is TGCGCCAGCAGCGTAGGGGACAGTTCGACTGAAGCTTTCTTT.

The chain links TRBV4-1 to TRBJ1-1; D unresolved. The CDR3 runs to 13 residues. Germline V gene lookup returns CDR1 MGHRA and CDR2 YSYEKL. V lost 3 bases, J lost 4 bases, and 9 bases lay in between. CDR3 DNA: TGCGCCAGCAGCCAGGGGAGTGTCACTGAAGCTTTCTTT. Its translation is CASSQGSVTEAFF.

This clone came up once. The V gene is TRBV30, the J gene TRBJ1-4; the match to TRBD1 covers 7 bases. The CDR3 runs 14 residues. Trimming cost V 5 bases and J 8 bases; bases outside gene matches: 11. Germline V CDR1 and CDR2: GTSNPN, SVGIG (reference sequence). The CDR3 DNA sequence: TGTGCCTGGGCCCGGACAGGCGCTGAAGAAAAACTGTTTTTT. This translates into CAWARTGAEEKLFF.

The chain carries TRBV18 and TRBJ1-1, with a tentative D call TRBD1 (5 bases). V was trimmed by 6 bases and J by 5 bases, leaving 10 bases between them. The germline CDR1 and CDR2 sequences are KGHSH and LQKENI. This CDR3 has 12 amino acids. The CDR3 sequence is CASSQGGTEAFF. The CDR3 bases are TGTGCCAGCTCGCAGGGTGGAACTGAAGCTTTCTTT.

The rearrangement links TRBV7-9 to TRBJ2-1; a weak D match, TRBD2 (6 bases). V shed 5 bases and J shed 0 bases, with 11 bases lying between them. The CDR3 is 15 residues long. Germline V lookup: CDR1 SEHNR, CDR2 FQNEAQ (reference sequence). In DNA form, the CDR3 reads TGTGCCAGCAGCCCCGGGGGAAGCTCCTACAATGAGCAGTTCTTC. Translated: CASSPGGSSYNEQFF.

The V and J genes are TRBV11-3 and TRBJ2-7, with 9 bases aligning to TRBD1. After removal of 6 bases from V and 1 base from J, the junction contained 4 bases not matched to a gene. CDR1 SGHNT and CDR2 YENEEA come from the germline V gene. CDR3 length equals 14 residues. DNA of the CDR3: TGTGCCAGCAGTCCGGGACAGGGATCCTACGAGCAGTACTTC. Protein sequence: CASSPGQGSYEQYF.

V usage is TRBV19 and J usage is TRBJ1-2; 7 nucleotides align to TRBD1. V shed 3 bases and J 8 bases; nucleotides not matched to a gene: 3. Looked up from germline, CDR1 is LNHDA and CDR2 is SQIVND (reference sequence). The CDR3 sequence is 12 residues long. The CDR3 loop is CASSIRTGGYTF. DNA for the CDR3: TGTGCCAGTAGTATCCGGACAGGAGGCTACACCTTC. Full variable domain (outside the CDR3, taken from reference TRBV19 and TRBJ1-2): DGGITQSPKYLFRKEGQNVTLSCEQNLNHDAMYWYRQDPGQGLRLIYYSQIVNDFQKGDIAEGYSVSREKKESFPLTVTSAQKNPTAFYLCASSIRTGGYTFGSGTRLTVV.

The V call is TRBV10-3, the J call TRBJ2-1, with TRBD2 matching over 10 bases. With 4 bases clipped from V and 0 bases from J, the junction kept 9 bases outside the gene matches. The CDR3 loop spans 18 amino acids. Per the germline V gene, CDR1 is ENHRY and CDR2 is SYGVKD. CDR3 loop: CAISGVAGGLRSYNEQFF. The CDR3 nucleotides are TGTGCCATCAGTGGGGTAGCGGGGGGCTTACGCTCCTACAATGAGCAGTTCTTC.

This chain joins TRBV27 and TRBJ1-1, with D possibly being TRBD1 (6 bases). Germline V gene sequence: CDR1 MNHEY, CDR2 SMNVEV (reference sequence). The CDR3 is made up of 14 amino acids. Trimming shortened V by 3 bases and J by 3 bases, and 11 bases separated the two germline ends. The CDR3 sequence: CASSLAQGYTEAFF. CDR3 in DNA: TGTGCCAGCAGTTTGGCACAGGGTTACACTGAAGCTTTCTTT.

This clone has a single count. This chain connects TRBV21-1 to TRBJ1-4; TRBD1, the D gene given by the table, was not confirmed from the DNA. TRBV21-1 is a pseudogene segment. The CDR3 sequence is 15 residues long. DNA of the CDR3: TGTGCCAGCAGCAAGACCAGGGGGCTCGAGGAAAAACTGTTTTTT. Translated: CASSKTRGLEEKLFF.

The J gene is TRBJ2-6, the V gene TRBV30; TRBD1 aligns across 7 bases. The CDR3 length is 14 residues. V lost 6 bases, J lost 2 bases, and 4 bases stayed unmatched. Per the germline V gene, CDR1 is GTSNPN and CDR2 is SVGIG (reference sequence). CDR3 region: CACVTGAGANVLTF. CDR3 nucleotides: TGTGCCTGCGTAACAGGGGCTGGGGCCAACGTCCTGACTTTC.